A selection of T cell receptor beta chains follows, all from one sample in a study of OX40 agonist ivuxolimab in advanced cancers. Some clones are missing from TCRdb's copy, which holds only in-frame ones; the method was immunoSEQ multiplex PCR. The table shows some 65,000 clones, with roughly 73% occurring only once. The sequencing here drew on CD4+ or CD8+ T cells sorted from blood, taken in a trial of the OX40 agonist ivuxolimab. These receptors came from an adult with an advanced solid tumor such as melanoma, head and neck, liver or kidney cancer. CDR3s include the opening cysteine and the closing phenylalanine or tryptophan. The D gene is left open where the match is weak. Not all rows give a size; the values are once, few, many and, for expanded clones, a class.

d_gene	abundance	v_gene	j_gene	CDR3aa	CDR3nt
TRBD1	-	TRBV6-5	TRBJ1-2	CASSYRRGDYGYTF	TGTGCCAGCAGTTACCGCAGGGGGGACTATGGCTACACCTTC
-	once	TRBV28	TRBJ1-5	CASSLFWTKDQPQHF	TGTGCCAGCAGTTTATTTTGGACCAAGGATCAGCCCCAGCATTTT
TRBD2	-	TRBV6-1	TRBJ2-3	CASNRAGGQIDTQYF	TGTGCCAGCAATCGAGCGGGGGGGCAGATAGATACGCAGTATTTT
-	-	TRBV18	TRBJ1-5	CASSQDQDQPQHF	TGTGCCAGCTCACAGGACCAGGATCAGCCCCAGCATTTT
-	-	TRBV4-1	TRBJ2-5	CASSQDPLAVGTQYF	TGCGCCAGCAGCCAAGATCCCCTGGCAGTGGGGACCCAGTACTTC
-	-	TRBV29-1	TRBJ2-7	CSVAGGAMSYEQYF	TGCAGCGTAGCTGGAGGGGCAATGTCCTACGAGCAGTACTTC
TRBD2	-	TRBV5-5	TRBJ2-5	CASSLGGYQETQYF	TGTGCCAGCAGCCTGGGGGGGTACCAAGAGACCCAGTACTTC
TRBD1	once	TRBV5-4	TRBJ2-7	CASSSGTAKTYEQYF	TGTGCCAGCAGCTCCGGGACAGCTAAAACCTACGAGCAGTACTTC
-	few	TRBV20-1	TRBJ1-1	CSASNFEAFF	TGCAGTGCTAGTAATTTTGAAGCTTTCTTT
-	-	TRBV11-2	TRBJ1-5	CASSLDFGGAGNQPQHF	TGTGCCAGCAGCTTAGATTTTGGGGGCGCCGGCAATCAGCCCCAGCATTTT
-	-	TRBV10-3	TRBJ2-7	CAISDGATGTF	TGTGCCATCAGTGACGGCGCTACCGGAACCTTC
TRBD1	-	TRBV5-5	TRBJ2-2	CASSLDRGNTGELFF	TGTGCCAGCAGCTTGGACAGGGGTAACACCGGGGAGCTGTTTTTT
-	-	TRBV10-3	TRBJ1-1	CATRGEGLTEAFF	TGTGCCACGCGTGGGGAGGGCCTCACTGAAGCTTTCTTT
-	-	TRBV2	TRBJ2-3	CASGSTDTQYF	TGTGCCAGCGGGAGCACAGATACGCAGTATTTT
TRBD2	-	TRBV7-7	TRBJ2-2	CASSLAGASNTGELFF	TGTGCTAGCAGCTTAGCGGGGGCCTCGAACACCGGGGAGCTGTTTTTT
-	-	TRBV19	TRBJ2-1	CASAGWGYNEQFF	TGTGCCAGTGCGGGGTGGGGGTACAATGAGCAGTTCTTC
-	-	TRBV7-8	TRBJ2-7	CASSLERTTYEQYF	TGTGCCAGCAGCTTAGAAAGGACGACCTACGAGCAGTACTTC
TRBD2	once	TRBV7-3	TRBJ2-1	CASSTGLAGHNEQFF	TGTGCCAGCAGCACGGGACTAGCGGGTCACAATGAGCAGTTCTTC
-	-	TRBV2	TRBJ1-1	CASSEAGVTEAFF	TGTGCCAGCAGTGAAGCAGGGGTTACTGAAGCTTTCTTT
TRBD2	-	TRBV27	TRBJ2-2	CASSWTSGTGELFF	TGTGCCAGCAGTTGGACTAGCGGGACCGGGGAGCTGTTTTTT
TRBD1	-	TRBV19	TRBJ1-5	CASSSRDRAYNQPQHF	TGTGCCAGTAGTTCCCGGGACAGGGCATACAATCAGCCCCAGCATTTT
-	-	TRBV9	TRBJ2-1	CASSVASDRVNEQFF	TGTGCCAGCAGCGTAGCCAGCGACCGGGTCAATGAGCAGTTCTTC
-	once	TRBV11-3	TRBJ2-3	CASSLEPRPPDTQYF	TGTGCCAGCAGCTTAGAACCGCGGCCCCCAGATACGCAGTATTTT
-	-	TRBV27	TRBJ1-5	CASSYFGANQPQHF	TGTGCCAGCAGTTATTTCGGGGCTAATCAGCCCCAGCATTTT
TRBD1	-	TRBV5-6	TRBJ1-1	CASSRDRRNTEAFF	TGTGCCAGCAGCCGGGACAGAAGGAACACTGAAGCTTTCTTT
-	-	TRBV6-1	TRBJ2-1	CASLLMGSYNEQFF	TGTGCCAGCCTTCTGATGGGATCCTACAATGAGCAGTTCTTC
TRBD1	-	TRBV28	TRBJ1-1	CASTTGTGSTEAFF	TGTGCCAGCACTACCGGGACAGGGAGCACTGAAGCTTTCTTT
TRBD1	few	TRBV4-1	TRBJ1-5	CASSPRSGQLDQPQHF	TGCGCCAGCAGCCCACGCTCGGGACAGCTCGATCAGCCCCAGCATTTT
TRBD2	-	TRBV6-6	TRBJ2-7	CATRGQRGSYEQYF	TGTGCCACCCGCGGCCAGCGGGGGAGTTACGAGCAGTACTTC
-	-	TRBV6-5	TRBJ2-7	CASSSTGFSYEQYF	TGTGCCAGCAGTTCCACCGGGTTCTCCTACGAGCAGTACTTC
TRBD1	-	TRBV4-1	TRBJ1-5	CASSQEVGTGVGVYQPQHF	TGCGCCAGCAGCCAAGAGGTGGGGACAGGGGTCGGGGTGTATCAGCCCCAGCATTTT
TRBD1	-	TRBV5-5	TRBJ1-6	CASSLGRTGDSPLHF	TGTGCCAGCAGCTTGGGAAGGACAGGCGATTCACCCCTCCACTTT
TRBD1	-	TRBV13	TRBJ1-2	CASSYRTGGPDGYTF	TGTGCCAGCAGCTACCGGACAGGGGGCCCCGATGGCTACACCTTC
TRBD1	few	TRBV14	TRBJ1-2	CASSQDLAGGGYTF	TGTGCCAGCAGCCAAGATTTAGCAGGGGGCGGCTACACCTTC
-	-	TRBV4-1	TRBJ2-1	CASSQEGRGYNEQFF	TGCGCCAGCAGCCAAGAAGGCAGGGGATACAATGAGCAGTTCTTC
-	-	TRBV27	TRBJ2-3	CASSLGYTDTQYF	TGTGCCAGCAGTCTCGGGTACACAGATACGCAGTATTTT
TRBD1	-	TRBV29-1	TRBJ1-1	CSGNRQGNTEAFF	TGCAGCGGGAATCGACAGGGGAACACTGAAGCTTTCTTT
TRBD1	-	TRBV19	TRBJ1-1	CASRTGTENTEAFF	TGTGCCAGCAGGACCGGGACAGAGAACACTGAAGCTTTCTTT
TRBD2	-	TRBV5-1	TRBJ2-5	CASSLAGTSGSFQETQYF	TGCGCCAGCAGCTTGGCCGGGACTAGCGGGAGCTTCCAAGAGACCCAGTACTTC
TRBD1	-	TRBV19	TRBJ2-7	CASSKDRGSSDEQYF	TGTGCCAGTTCTAAGGACAGGGGTTCGTCGGACGAGCAGTACTTC
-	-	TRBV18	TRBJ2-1	CASSTNYNEQFF	TGTGCCAGTTCGACAAATTACAATGAGCAGTTCTTC
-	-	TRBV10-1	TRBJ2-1	CASSPGRGRGYHYNEQFF	TGCGCCAGCAGCCCCGGTAGGGGCAGGGGATATCATTACAATGAGCAGTTCTTC
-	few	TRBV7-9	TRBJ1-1	CASSPETEKAFF	TGTGCCAGCAGCCCGGAGACAGAGAAAGCTTTCTTT
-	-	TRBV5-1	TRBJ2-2	CASSFRGSETANTGELFF	TGCGCCAGCAGCTTTCGCGGATCAGAGACTGCGAACACCGGGGAGCTGTTTTTT
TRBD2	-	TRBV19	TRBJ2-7	CASKGRGTTEYEQYF	TGTGCCAGTAAGGGTCGAGGGACTACTGAATACGAGCAGTACTTC
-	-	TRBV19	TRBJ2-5	CASSTDYAQETQYF	TGTGCCAGTAGCACTGACTACGCTCAAGAGACCCAGTACTTC
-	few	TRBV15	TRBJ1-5	CATSRDRVNPNQPQHF	TGTGCCACCAGCAGAGATAGGGTTAATCCCAATCAGCCCCAGCATTTT
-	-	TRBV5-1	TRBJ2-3	CASSLDSQGDTQYF	TGCGCCAGCAGCTTGGACTCCCAAGGCGATACGCAGTATTTT
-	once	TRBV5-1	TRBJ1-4	CASSRTGAGVSEKLFF	TGCGCCAGCAGCCGAACTGGGGCAGGGGTGTCAGAAAAACTGTTTTTT
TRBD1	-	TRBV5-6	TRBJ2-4	CASSAGGGDIQYF	TGTGCCAGCAGCGCAGGGGGCGGGGACATTCAGTACTTC
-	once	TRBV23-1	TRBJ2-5	CASSQVEGSETQYF	TGCGCCAGCAGTCAGGTCGAGGGCTCAGAGACCCAGTACTTC
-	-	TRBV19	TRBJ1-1	CASSIVQAGVTEAFF	TGTGCCAGTAGTATAGTCCAGGCGGGGGTAACTGAAGCTTTCTTT
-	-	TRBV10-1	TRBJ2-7	CASSEYQESYEQYF	TGCGCCAGCAGTGAGTATCAGGAGTCCTACGAGCAGTACTTC
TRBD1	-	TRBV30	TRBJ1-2	CAWSLGTGRTYTF	TGTGCCTGGAGCCTTGGGACAGGACGAACCTACACCTTC
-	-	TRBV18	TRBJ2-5	CASSRDSQETQYF	TGTGCCAGCTCGCGGGACTCGCAAGAGACCCAGTACTTC
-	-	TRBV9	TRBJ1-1	CASTKGQNTEAFF	TGTGCCAGCACCAAGGGACAGAACACTGAAGCTTTCTTT